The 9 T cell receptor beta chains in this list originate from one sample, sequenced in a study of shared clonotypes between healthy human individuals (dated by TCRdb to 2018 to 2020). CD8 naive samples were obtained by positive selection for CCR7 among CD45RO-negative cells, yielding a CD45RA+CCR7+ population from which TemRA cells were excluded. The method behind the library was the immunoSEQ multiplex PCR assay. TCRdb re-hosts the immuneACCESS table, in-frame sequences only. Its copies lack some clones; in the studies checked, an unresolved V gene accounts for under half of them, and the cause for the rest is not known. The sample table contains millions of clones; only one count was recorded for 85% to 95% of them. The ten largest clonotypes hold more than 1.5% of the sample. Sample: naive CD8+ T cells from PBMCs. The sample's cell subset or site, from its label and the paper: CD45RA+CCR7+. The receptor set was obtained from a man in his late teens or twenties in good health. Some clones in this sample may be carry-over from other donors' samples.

This CDR3 is CASRGGASRAFF. The CDR3 DNA reads as TGTGCCAGCAGGGGCGGGGCCTCGCGAGCTTTCTTT. V and J are TRBV27 and TRBJ1-1, with D possibly TRBD1 on 5 matching bases. Germline CDR1 and CDR2: MNHEY and SMNVEV (reference sequence). CDR3 size: 12 residues. Trimming cost V 6 bases and J 10 bases, with 15 bases left between them.

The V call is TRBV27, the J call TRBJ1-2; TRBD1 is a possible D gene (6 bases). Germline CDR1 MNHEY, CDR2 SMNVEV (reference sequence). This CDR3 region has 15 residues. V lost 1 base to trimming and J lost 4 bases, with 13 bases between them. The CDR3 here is CASSLLARGTYGYTF. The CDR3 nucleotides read TGTGCCAGCAGTTTATTGGCCAGGGGAACCTATGGCTACACCTTC.

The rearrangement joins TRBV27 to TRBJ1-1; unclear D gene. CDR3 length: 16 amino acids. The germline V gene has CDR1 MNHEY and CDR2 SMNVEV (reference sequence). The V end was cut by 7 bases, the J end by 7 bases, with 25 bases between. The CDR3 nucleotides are TGTGCCAGCAACAAAGGCCCTGGAGCGGTTTGGGATGAAGCTTTCTTT. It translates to CASNKGPGAVWDEAFF.

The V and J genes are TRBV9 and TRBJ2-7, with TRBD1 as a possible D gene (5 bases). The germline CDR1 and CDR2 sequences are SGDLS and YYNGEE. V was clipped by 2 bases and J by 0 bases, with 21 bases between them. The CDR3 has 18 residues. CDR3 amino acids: CASSVSSISPRGSYEQYF. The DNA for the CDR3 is TGTGCCAGCAGCGTTTCCTCTATTAGTCCAAGGGGCTCCTACGAGCAGTACTTC.

The DNA for the CDR3 is TGTGCCAGTGGACTAGCGGGGGTTTACAATGAGCAGTTCTTC. Translated: CASGLAGVYNEQFF. The chain uses TRBV19 and TRBJ2-1, with TRBD2 matching 13 bases. Germline values: CDR1 LNHDA, CDR2 SQIVND (reference sequence). V was pared by 8 bases and J by 4 bases, with 2 bases of the junction left unmatched. This CDR3 spans 14 amino acids.

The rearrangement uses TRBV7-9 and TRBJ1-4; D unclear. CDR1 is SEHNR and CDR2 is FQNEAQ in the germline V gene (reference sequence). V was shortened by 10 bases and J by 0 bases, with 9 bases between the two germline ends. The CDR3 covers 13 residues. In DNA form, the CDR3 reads TGTGCCACCTCCGGGGCAACTAATGAAAAACTGTTTTTT. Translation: CATSGATNEKLFF.

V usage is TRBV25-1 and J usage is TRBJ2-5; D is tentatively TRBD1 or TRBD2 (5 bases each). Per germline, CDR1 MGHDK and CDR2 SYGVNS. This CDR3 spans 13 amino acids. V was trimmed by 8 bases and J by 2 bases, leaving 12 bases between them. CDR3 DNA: TGTGCCAGCGGGGAGACAGAGCAAGAGACCCAGTACTTC. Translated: CASGETEQETQYF.

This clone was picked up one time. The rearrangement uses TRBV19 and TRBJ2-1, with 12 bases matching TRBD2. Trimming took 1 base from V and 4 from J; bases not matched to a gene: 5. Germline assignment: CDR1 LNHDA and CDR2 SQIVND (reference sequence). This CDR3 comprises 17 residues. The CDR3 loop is CASSIGTSGILYNEQFF. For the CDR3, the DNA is TGTGCCAGTAGTATAGGGACTAGCGGGATCTTATACAATGAGCAGTTCTTC. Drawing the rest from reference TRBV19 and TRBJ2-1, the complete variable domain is DGGITQSPKYLFRKEGQNVTLSCEQNLNHDAMYWYRQDPGQGLRLIYYSQIVNDFQKGDIAEGYSVSREKKESFPLTVTSAQKNPTAFYLCASSIGTSGILYNEQFFGPGTRLTVL.

CDR3 bases: TGTGCCAGTAGTACGAGGGACAGCTTCTACTACGAGCAGTACTTC. Amino acid sequence: CASSTRDSFYYEQYF. The chain joins TRBV19 to TRBJ2-7; 7 bases are a match to TRBD1. This CDR3 region has 15 residues. The V and J ends lost 4 bases and 3 bases, in that order; junction bases with no gene match: 9. CDR1 is LNHDA and CDR2 is SQIVND in the germline V gene (reference sequence).